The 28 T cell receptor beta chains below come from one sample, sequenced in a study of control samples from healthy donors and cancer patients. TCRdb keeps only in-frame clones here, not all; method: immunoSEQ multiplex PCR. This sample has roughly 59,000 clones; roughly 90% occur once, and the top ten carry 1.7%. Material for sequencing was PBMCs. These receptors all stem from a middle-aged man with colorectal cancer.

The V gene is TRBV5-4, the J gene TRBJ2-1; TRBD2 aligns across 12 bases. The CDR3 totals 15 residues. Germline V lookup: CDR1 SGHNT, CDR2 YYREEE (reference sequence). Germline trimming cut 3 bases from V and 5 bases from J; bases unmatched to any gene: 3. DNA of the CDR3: TGTGCCAGCAGCTCTAGCGGGGGGGCGAACAATGAGCAGTTCTTC. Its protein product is CASSSSGGANNEQFF.

The CDR3 DNA is TGTGCCTGGACCCCGGGGGGTTTTAGCAATCAGCCCCAGCATTTT. It translates to CAWTPGGFSNQPQHF. This chain connects TRBV30 to TRBJ1-5; a weak D match, TRBD1 (5 bases). With 4 bases removed from V and 0 bases from J, the gap between germline ends came to 13 bases. This CDR3 spans 15 amino acids. The germline CDR1 and CDR2 sequences are GTSNPN and SVGIG (reference sequence).

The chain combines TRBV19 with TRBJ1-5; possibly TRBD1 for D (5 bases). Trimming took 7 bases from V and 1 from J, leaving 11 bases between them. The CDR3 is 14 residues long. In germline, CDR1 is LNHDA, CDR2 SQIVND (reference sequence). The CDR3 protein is CASKGFSSNQPQHF. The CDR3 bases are TGTGCCAGTAAGGGGTTTAGCAGCAATCAGCCCCAGCATTTT. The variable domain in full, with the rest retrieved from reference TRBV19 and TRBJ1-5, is DGGITQSPKYLFRKEGQNVTLSCEQNLNHDAMYWYRQDPGQGLRLIYYSQIVNDFQKGDIAEGYSVSREKKESFPLTVTSAQKNPTAFYLCASKGFSSNQPQHFGDGTRLSIL.

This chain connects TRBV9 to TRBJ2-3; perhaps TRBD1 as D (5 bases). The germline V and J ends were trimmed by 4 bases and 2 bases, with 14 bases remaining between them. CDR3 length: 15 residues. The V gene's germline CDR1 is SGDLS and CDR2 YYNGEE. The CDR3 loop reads CASSLPTTATDTQYF. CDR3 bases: TGTGCCAGCAGCCTTCCGACGACAGCCACAGATACGCAGTATTTT.

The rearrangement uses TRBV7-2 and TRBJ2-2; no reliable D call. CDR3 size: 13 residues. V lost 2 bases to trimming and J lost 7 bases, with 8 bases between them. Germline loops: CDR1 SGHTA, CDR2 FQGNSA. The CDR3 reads CASSLKVSGELFF. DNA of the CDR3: TGTGCCAGCAGCTTAAAGGTCAGCGGGGAGCTGTTTTTT.

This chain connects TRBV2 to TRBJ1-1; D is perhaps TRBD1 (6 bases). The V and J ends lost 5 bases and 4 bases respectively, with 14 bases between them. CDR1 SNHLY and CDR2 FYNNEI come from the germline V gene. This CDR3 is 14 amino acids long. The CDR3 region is CASSRKGDSTEAFF. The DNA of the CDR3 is TGTGCCAGCAGTCGGAAGGGGGATAGCACTGAAGCTTTCTTT.

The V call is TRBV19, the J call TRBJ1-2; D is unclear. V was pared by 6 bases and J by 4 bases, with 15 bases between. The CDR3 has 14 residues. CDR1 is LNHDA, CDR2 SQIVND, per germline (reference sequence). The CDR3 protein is CASRTPVAGYGYTF. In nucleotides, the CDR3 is TGTGCCAGTAGGACCCCCGTCGCCGGCTATGGCTACACCTTC.

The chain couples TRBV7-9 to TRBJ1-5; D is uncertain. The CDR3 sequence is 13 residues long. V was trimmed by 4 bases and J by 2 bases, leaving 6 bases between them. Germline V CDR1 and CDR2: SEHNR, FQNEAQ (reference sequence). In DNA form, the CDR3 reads TGTGCCAGCAGCTCCTATGGCAATCAGCCCCAGCATTTT. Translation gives CASSSYGNQPQHF.

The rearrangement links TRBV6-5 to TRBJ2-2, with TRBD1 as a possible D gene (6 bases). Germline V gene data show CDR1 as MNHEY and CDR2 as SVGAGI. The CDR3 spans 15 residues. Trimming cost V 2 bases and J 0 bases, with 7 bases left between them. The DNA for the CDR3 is TGTGCCAGCAGTTACGACAGGCCGAACACCGGGGAGCTGTTTTTT. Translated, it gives CASSYDRPNTGELFF.

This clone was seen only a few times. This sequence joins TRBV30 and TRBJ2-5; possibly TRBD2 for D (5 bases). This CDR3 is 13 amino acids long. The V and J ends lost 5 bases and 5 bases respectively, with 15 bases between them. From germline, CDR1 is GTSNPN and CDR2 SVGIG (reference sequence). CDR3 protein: CAWSSGVKETQYF. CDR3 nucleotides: TGTGCCTGGTCTTCCGGGGTCAAGGAGACCCAGTACTTC.

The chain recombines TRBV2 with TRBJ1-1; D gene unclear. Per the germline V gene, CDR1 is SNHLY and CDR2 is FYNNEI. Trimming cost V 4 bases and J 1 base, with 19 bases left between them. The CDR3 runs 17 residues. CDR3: CASSGGREQVSNTEAFF. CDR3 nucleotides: TGTGCCAGCAGTGGGGGTAGGGAGCAGGTATCGAACACTGAAGCTTTCTTT.

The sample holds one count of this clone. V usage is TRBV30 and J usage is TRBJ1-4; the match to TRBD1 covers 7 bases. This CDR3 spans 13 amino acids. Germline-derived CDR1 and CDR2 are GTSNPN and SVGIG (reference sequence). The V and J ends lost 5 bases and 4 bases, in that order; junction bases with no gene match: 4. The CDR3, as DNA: TGTGCCTGGGAGGGGGCGGTTAATGAAAAACTGTTTTTT. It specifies CAWEGAVNEKLFF.

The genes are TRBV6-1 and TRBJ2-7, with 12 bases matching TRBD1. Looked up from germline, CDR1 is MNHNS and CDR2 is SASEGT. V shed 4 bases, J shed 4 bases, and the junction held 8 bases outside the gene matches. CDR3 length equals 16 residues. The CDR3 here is CASSVTGTGGAYEQYF. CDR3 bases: TGTGCCAGCAGTGTTACCGGGACAGGGGGCGCATACGAGCAGTACTTC.

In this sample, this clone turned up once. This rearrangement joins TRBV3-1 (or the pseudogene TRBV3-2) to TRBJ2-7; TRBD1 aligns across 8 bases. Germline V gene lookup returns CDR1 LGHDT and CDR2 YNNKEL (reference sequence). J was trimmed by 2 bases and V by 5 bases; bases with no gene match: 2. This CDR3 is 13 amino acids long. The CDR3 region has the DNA TGTGCCAGCAGCTACAGGGGGGCCTACGAGCAGTACTTC. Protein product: CASSYRGAYEQYF.

CDR3 DNA: TGTGCCAGCAGTGGAGAGGGGGTAGGGAACAATCAGCCCCAGCATTTT. Amino acid sequence: CASSGEGVGNNQPQHF. The gene calls are TRBV6-1 and TRBJ1-5; D is possibly TRBD1 (6 bases). The CDR3 is made up of 16 amino acids. CDR1 MNHNS and CDR2 SASEGT come from the germline V gene. Trimming cost V 4 bases and J 3 bases, with 16 bases left between them.

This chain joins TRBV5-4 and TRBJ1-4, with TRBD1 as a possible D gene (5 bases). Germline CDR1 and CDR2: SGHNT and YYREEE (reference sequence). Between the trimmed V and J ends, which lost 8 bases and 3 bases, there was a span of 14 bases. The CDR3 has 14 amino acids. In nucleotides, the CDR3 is TGTGCCAGTTCTCAAAGGGGAGCTAATGAAAAACTGTTTTTT. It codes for CASSQRGANEKLFF.

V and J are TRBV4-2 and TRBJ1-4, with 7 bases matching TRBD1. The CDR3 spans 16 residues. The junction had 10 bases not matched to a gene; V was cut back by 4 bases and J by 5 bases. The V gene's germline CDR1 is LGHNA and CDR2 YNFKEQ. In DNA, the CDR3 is TGTGCCAGCAGCCGAACCCAGACAGGGAGGAATGAAAAACTGTTTTTT. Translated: CASSRTQTGRNEKLFF.

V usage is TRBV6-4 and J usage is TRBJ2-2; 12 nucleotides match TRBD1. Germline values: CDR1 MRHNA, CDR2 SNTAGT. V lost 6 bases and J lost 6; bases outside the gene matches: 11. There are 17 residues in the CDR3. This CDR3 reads CASSGPGQGASAGELFF. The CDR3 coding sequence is TGTGCCAGCAGCGGACCGGGACAGGGGGCGTCGGCCGGGGAGCTGTTTTTT.

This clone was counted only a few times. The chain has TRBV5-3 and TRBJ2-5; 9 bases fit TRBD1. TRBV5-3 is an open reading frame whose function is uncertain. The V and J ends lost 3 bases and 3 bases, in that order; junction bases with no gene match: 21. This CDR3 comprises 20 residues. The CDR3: CARSSSKGIWGTGPEETQYF. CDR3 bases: TGTGCCAGAAGCTCGTCGAAGGGGATATGGGGGACAGGGCCTGAAGAGACCCAGTACTTC.

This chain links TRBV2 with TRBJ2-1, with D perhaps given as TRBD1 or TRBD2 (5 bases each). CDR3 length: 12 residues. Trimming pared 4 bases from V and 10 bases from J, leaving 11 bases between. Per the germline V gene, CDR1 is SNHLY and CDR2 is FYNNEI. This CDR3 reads CASSVRELEQFF. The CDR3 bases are TGTGCCAGCAGTGTCAGGGAGTTGGAGCAGTTCTTC.

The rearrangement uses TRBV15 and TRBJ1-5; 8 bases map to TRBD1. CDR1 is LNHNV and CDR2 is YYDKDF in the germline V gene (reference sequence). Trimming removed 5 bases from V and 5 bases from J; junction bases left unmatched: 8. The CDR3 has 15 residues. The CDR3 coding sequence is TGTGCCACCAGCCCGGACAGGGACTTTTATCAGCCCCAGCATTTT. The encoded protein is CATSPDRDFYQPQHF.

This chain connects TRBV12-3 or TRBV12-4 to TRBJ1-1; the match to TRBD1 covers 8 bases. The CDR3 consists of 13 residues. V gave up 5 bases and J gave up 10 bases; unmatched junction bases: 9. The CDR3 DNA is TGTGCCAGCAGTCACACAGGGGGAGCAGGAGCTTTCTTT. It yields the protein CASSHTGGAGAFF.

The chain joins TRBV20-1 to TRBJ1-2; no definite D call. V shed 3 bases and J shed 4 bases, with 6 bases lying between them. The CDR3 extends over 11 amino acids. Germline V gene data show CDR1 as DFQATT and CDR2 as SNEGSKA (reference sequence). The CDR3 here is CSASSVYGYTF. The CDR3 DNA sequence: TGCAGTGCTAGTTCAGTCTATGGCTACACCTTC.

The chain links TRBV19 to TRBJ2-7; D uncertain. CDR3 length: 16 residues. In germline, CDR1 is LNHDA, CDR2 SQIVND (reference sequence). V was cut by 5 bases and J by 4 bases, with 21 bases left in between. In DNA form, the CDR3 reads TGTGCCAGTAGTTCGGCCGTCGGTATGGGCTTTTACGAGCAGTACTTC. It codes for CASSSAVGMGFYEQYF.

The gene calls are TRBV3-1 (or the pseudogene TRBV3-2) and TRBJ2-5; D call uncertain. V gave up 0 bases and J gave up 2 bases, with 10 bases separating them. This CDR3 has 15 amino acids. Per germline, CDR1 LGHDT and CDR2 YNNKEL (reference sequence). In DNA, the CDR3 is TGTGCCAGCAGCCAAGAGTCGCACACACAAGAGACCCAGTACTTC. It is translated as CASSQESHTQETQYF.

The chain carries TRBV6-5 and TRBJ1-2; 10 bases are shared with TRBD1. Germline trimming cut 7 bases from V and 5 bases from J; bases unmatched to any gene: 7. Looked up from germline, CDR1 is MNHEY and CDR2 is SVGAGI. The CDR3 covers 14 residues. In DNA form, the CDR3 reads TGTGCCAGCACCCCGGGACAGGGGAATTATGGCTACACCTTC. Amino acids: CASTPGQGNYGYTF.

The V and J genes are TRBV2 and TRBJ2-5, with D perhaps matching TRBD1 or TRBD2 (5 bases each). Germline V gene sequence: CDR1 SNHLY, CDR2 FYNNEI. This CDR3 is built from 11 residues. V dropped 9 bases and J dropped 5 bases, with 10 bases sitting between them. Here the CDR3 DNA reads TGTGCCAGGGGACCTGGCGAGACCCAGTACTTC. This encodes CARGPGETQYF. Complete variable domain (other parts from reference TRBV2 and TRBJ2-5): EPEVTQTPSHQVTQMGQEVILRCVPISNHLYFYWYRQILGQKVEFLVSFYNNEISEKSEIFDDQFSVERPDGSNFTLKIRSTKLEDSAMYFCARGPGETQYFGPGTRLLVL.

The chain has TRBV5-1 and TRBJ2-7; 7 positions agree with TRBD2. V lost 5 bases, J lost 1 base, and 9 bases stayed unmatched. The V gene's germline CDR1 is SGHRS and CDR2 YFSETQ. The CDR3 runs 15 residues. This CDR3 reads CASSRAGGTSYEQYF. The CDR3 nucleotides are TGCGCCAGCAGTCGGGCCGGGGGGACGTCCTACGAGCAGTACTTC.